Listed here are 5 T cell receptor beta chains from one sample, sequenced in a study of shared clonotypes between healthy human individuals. The repertoire was sequenced with immunoSEQ multiplex PCR; TCRdb's copy has only in-frame clones and lacks some. The data show around 2,000,000 clones, roughly 96% seen once. The material sequenced was naive CD4+ T cells sorted from blood. Stated subset: CD45RA+ positively selected. These receptors all stem from a man between 18 and 35 years old in good health.

This clone was found once. J is TRBJ2-3 and V is TRBV6-6; 10 nucleotides agree with TRBD1. The CDR3 has 16 residues. Germline CDR1 and CDR2: MNHNY and SVGAGI (reference sequence). V shed 5 bases, J shed 5 bases, and the junction held 10 bases outside the gene matches. CDR3 region: CASSPWRQGAEDTQYF. CDR3 nucleotide sequence: TGTGCCAGCAGTCCCTGGAGACAGGGGGCGGAAGATACGCAGTATTTT.

This chain uses TRBV19 with TRBJ1-5, with TRBD1 matching 9 bases. V shed 6 bases, J shed 7 bases, and the junction held 13 bases outside the gene matches. This CDR3 has 16 residues. Germline V CDR1 and CDR2: LNHDA, SQIVND (reference sequence). As DNA, the CDR3 is TGTGCCAGTAGCCGTTCGGGACAGGGAGTGGGACAGCCCCAGCATTTT. It codes for CASSRSGQGVGQPQHF.

The chain is built from TRBV28 and TRBJ1-2; 9 bases line up with TRBD1. V dropped 6 bases and J dropped 1; count of bases not matched to a gene: 9. CDR1 is MDHEN, CDR2 SYDVKM, per germline. The length of the CDR3 is 16 residues. This chain's CDR3 is CASRRAGQGNNYGYTF. CDR3 sequence (DNA): TGTGCCAGCAGAAGAGCCGGACAGGGGAATAACTATGGCTACACCTTC.

This clone showed up just once. This rearrangement joins TRBV28 to TRBJ1-2; a weak D match, TRBD1 (6 bases). V lost 5 bases to trimming and J lost 2 bases, with 15 bases between them. The germline CDR1 and CDR2 sequences are MDHEN and SYDVKM. The CDR3 is 15 amino acids. The CDR3 DNA sequence: TGTGCCAGCAGTCAACAGGGTTCGGGGAACTATGGCTACACCTTC. Protein: CASSQQGSGNYGYTF.

To note about this clone: Additional DNA sequences in this sample encode the identical CDR3. The gene calls are TRBV19 and TRBJ1-6, with D maybe TRBD1 (6 bases). There are 14 residues in the CDR3. Germline CDR1 is LNHDA and CDR2 is SQIVND (reference sequence). The V and J ends lost 9 bases and 0 bases respectively, with 9 bases between them. CDR3 bases: TGTGCCAGCACAGGGAGCTCCTATAATTCACCCCTCCACTTT. This codes for CASTGSSYNSPLHF.